This T cell receptor delta chain appears in the sequencing data of a study of gammadelta T cells in human blood. Study findings and constraints: Polyclonal expansion of innate γδ T cells after birth appeared microbially driven.

Germline CDR1 GEAIGNYY, CDR2 EKD. The length of the CDR3 is 15 residues. V gave up 7 bases and J gave up 0 bases; unmatched junction bases: 10. About this clone: Antigen: not known. One base separates it from a far larger clone, so it is likely a read error. Different DNA sequences within this sample yield the same CDR3.

TCRdb fed the RT-PCR reads to CATT. Here the sample spans roughly 500 delta-chain clones, 35% to 50% being singletons. The origin of this receptor is a human donor. The chain carries TRDV2 and TRDJ1, with 7 bases aligning to TRDD3. What was sequenced was Vgamma9Vdelta2 gamma-delta T cells from adult blood. The CDR3 bases are TGTGCCTGCGACTCCATGGGGGACCACACCGATAAACTCATCTTT. Protein: CACDSMGDHTDKLIF.